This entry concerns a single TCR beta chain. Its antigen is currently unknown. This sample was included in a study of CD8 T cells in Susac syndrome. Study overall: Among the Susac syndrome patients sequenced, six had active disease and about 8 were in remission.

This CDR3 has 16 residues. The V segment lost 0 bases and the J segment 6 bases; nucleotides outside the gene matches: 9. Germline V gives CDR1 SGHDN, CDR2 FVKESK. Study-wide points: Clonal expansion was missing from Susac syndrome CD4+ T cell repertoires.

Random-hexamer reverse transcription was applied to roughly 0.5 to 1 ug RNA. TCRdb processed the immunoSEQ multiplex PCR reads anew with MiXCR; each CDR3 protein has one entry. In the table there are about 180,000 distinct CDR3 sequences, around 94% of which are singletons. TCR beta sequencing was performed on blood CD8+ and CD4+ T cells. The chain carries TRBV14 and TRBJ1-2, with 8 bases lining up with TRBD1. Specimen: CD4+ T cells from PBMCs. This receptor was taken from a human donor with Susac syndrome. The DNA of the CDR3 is TGTGCCAGCAGCCAAGACATATGGACAGGGAGTGATGGCTACACCTTC. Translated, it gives CASSQDIWTGSDGYTF. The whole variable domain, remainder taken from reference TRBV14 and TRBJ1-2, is EAGVTQFPSHSVIEKGQTVTLRCDPISGHDNLYWYRRVMGKEIKFLLHFVKESKQDESGMPNNRFLAERTGGTYSTLKVQPAELEDSGVYFCASSQDIWTGSDGYTFGSGTRLTVV.